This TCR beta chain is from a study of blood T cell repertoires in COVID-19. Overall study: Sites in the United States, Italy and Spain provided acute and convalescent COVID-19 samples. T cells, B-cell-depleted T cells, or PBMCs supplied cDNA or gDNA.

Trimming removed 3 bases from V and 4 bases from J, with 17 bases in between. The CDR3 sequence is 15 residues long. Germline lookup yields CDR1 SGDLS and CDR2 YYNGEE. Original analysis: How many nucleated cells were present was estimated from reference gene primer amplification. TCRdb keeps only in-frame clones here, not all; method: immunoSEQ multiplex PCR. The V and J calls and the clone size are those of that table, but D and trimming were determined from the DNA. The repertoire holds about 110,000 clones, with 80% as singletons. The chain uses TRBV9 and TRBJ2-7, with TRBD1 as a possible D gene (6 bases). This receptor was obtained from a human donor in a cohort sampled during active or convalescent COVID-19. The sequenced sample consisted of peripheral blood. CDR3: CASSEGIGQPYEQYF. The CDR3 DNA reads TGTGCCAGCAGCGAAGGTATTGGACAGCCATACGAGCAGTACTTC.